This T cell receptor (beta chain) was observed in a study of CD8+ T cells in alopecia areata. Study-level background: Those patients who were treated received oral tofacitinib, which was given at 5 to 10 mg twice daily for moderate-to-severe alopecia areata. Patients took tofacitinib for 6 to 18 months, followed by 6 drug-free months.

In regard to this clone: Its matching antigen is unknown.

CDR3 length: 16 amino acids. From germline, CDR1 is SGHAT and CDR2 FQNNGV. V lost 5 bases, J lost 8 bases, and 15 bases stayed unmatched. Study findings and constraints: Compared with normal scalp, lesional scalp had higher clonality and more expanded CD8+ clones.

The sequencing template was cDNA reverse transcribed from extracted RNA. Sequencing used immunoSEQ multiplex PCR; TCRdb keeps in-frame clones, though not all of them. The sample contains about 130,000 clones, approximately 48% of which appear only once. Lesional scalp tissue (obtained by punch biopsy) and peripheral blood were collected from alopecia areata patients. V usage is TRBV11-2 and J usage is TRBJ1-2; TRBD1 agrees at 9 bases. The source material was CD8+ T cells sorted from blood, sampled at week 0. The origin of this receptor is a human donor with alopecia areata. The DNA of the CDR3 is TGTGCCAGCAGCACCAAGCCCGGGACAGGGATTAAGGGCTACACCTTC. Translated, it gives CASSTKPGTGIKGYTF.